This entry features one T cell receptor beta chain sequence. Its antigen remains undetermined. Within one base of it there is no much larger clone, and no base qualities were kept. V is pared back by 7 bases and J by 4 bases, with 15 bases lying between the germline termini. The CDR3 covers 14 residues, taking in both the cysteine and the phenylalanine. Just CDR3 DNA is preserved here, 42 bases in frame from base 1. In the germline V gene, CDR1 corresponds to KGHDR and CDR2 to SFDVKD. These data are taken from a study of blood T cell repertoires in COVID-19 (dated by TCRdb to the early 2020s). With respect to the entire study: Samples from collaborators originated in the United States, Italy and Spain and spanned both the acute and convalescent phases of COVID-19. The prospective study material was composed of cDNA or gDNA derived from T cells, B-cell-depleted T cells, or PBMCs. Deeply sampled blood TCRbeta repertoires from subjects exposed to, actively infected with, or recovered from COVID-19 were included in the dataset. The repertoires were made available in a free public database intended to serve as a resource for research on the immune response to SARS-CoV-2. Samples were obtained from the ongoing ImmuneRACE study (first 160 participants) and from over 1,000 subjects provided by 6 global collaborators. Sample metadata almost always included a de-identified subject ID, COVID-19 status, age in years and sex. Where available, HLA class I and class II types were taken from metadata supplied by the sample provider and were not determined by assay-based typing.

TCRbeta CDR3 regions were amplified from genomic DNA by means of the immunoSEQ Assay, a bias-controlled multiplex PCR. On the authors' methods: Nucleated cell counts per sample were estimated from amplification of reference gene primers within the assay. Sequence reads were collapsed and filtered to measure the absolute abundance of every unique TCRbeta CDR3 rearrangement. For each sample, productive Simpson clonality was calculated as the square root of Simpson's diversity index across productive rearrangements. Drawn from immuneACCESS, this table holds only the in-frame rearrangements with V and J called that TCRdb kept. Clones are partly lost; checked studies trace under half to an unresolved V gene and leave the rest unexplained. The DNA gave D and trimming, while V, J and clone size come from that table. The sample contains roughly 170,000 clones, approximately 82% of them found a single time. 15% to 20% of the sample is taken by the ten largest.

In the prospective study, participants were about 18 to 95 years old, resided in about two dozen geographic areas of the United States, and were enrolled through a virtual design. In the prospective study, participants were assigned to cohorts based on the clinical history participants reported in a screening survey and a study questionnaire. ImmuneRACE Cohort 3 recovered participants were defined by two consecutive negative NP/OP PCR tests, healthcare professional clearance, or symptom resolution. Mobile phlebotomists in the prospective study collected whole blood, serum and a nasopharyngeal or oropharyngeal swab from every participant. Participants in the prospective study had the option to provide additional blood draws and questionnaires over a roughly two-month period. Before DNA extraction, blood samples from the prospective study were shipped at room temperature or frozen. Beyond this particular receptor, the publication reports: How much clinical and demographic metadata was included differed by source and by participant, and the metadata was provided uncurated.

The clonotype was recovered from a man aged 55 to 69 who had recovered from COVID-19. The sequence is built from TRBV24-1 and TRBJ2-5; TRBD1 is a possible D gene, resting on 6 matching bases. The source material was PBMCs or T cells enriched from blood (not recorded which). The DNA sequence is given as TGTGCCACCAGCTCGGCTGGCAGGGGAGAGACCCAGTACTTC. This is translated as CATSSAGRGETQYF.